Following are 9 T cell receptor beta chains from one sample sequenced in a study of cytomegalovirus exposure and HLA in healthy donors. It was with 60 Vbeta and 13 Jbeta primers that the PCR ran. The method was immunoSEQ multiplex PCR; TCRdb's version includes in-frame clones alone and lacks a portion of them. The sample carries some 91,000 clones, around 82% recorded once. Sequenced input: PBMCs. The receptor set was obtained from a woman in her fifties or sixties in good health and CMV-seronegative.

This clone appeared a few times. This chain joins TRBV30 and TRBJ2-1, with D possibly TRBD2 on 6 matching bases. The CDR3 contains 16 residues. Germline CDR1 is GTSNPN and CDR2 is SVGIG (reference sequence). Trimming pared 2 bases from V and 3 bases from J, leaving 17 bases between. The CDR3 DNA reads as TGTGCCTGGAGTTCTTGGAGGGAAGCCGACTACAATGAGCAGTTCTTC. It codes for CAWSSWREADYNEQFF.

The V and J genes are TRBV7-2 and TRBJ2-7; 7 nucleotides align to TRBD2. The CDR3 contains 13 residues. Germline CDR1 is SGHTA and CDR2 is FQGNSA. Trimming took 6 bases from V and 5 from J; bases not matched to a gene: 7. This CDR3 reads CASSSLGTNEQYF. The CDR3 region has the DNA TGTGCCAGCAGTTCACTAGGGACTAACGAGCAGTACTTC. Filled out from reference TRBV7-2 and TRBJ2-7, the complete variable domain reads GAGVSQSPSNKVTEKGKDVELRCDPISGHTALYWYRQSLGQGLEFLIYFQGNSAPDKSGLPSDRFSAERTGGSVSTLTIQRTQQEDSAVYLCASSSLGTNEQYFGPGTRLTVT.

The rearrangement uses TRBV25-1 and TRBJ2-5; a weak D match, TRBD1 (8 bases). CDR1 and CDR2 from the germline V gene are MGHDK and SYGVNS. V was trimmed by 3 bases and J by 8 bases, leaving 19 bases between them. The CDR3 contains 15 residues. The DNA of the CDR3 is TGTGCCAGCAGTGAGTTACAGGGGGGGCTTGCTACCCAGTACTTC. Translating it yields CASSELQGGLATQYF.

As for this clone: One end of the junction fails to match germline, which may point to a read error. The chain has TRBV7-9 and TRBJ2-1; weak D call: TRBD2 (5 bases). The CDR3 consists of 12 residues. The germline CDR1 and CDR2 sequences are SEHNR and FQNEAQ (reference sequence). DNA for the CDR3: TGTTCCAGCAGCTCTACTAGCAATGAGCAGTTCTTC. Protein sequence: CSSSSTSNEQFF.

The J gene is TRBJ2-1, the V gene TRBV7-2; 11 bases line up with TRBD2. Germline V CDR1 and CDR2: SGHTA, FQGNSA. V lost 6 bases and J lost 7; bases outside the gene matches: 8. This CDR3 is 15 amino acids long. The DNA for the CDR3 is TGTGCCAGCAGTACACTAGCGGGAGTAGGAAATGAGCAGTTCTTC. Its protein product is CASSTLAGVGNEQFF.

A few counts support this clone. The J gene is TRBJ2-1, the V gene TRBV7-2; TRBD2 aligns across 13 bases. V shed 5 bases and J 9 bases; nucleotides not matched to a gene: 13. This CDR3 contains 17 residues. Germline CDR1 and CDR2: SGHTA and FQGNSA. The CDR3 DNA reads as TGTGCCAGCAGCGCAAAACTAGCGGGAGGGGTGGTAGGTGAGCAGTTCTTC. It yields the protein CASSAKLAGGVVGEQFF.

This clone was counted a few times. This sequence joins TRBV12-1 and TRBJ1-5; the table's D call, TRBD1, has no DNA check behind it. TRBV12-1 is deemed a pseudogene. The CDR3 extends over 12 amino acids. The CDR3 loop is CARKQNHQPQHF. Here the CDR3 DNA reads TGTGCCAGGAAACAGAACCATCAGCCCCAGCATTTT.

This clone has a single count. This chain uses TRBV6-5 with TRBJ1-2; 11 positions match TRBD1. With 4 bases clipped from V and 7 bases from J, the junction kept 2 bases outside the gene matches. This CDR3 has 13 amino acids. Germline-derived CDR1 and CDR2 are MNHEY and SVGAGI. In DNA form, the CDR3 reads TGTGCCAGCAGTTGGGGGACAGGGGGTGGCTACACCTTC. Its translation: CASSWGTGGGYTF.

V gene TRBV28 combines with J gene TRBJ1-1, with TRBD1 identical over 9 bases. The CDR3 totals 15 residues. The germline V gene has CDR1 MDHEN and CDR2 SYDVKM. Trimming at V came to 8 bases and at J to 4 bases, leaving 11 bases not matched to a gene. The CDR3 region has the DNA TGTGCCAGCGGCCCGGGGGGACAGGGATCCACTGAAGCTTTCTTT. Protein: CASGPGGQGSTEAFF.